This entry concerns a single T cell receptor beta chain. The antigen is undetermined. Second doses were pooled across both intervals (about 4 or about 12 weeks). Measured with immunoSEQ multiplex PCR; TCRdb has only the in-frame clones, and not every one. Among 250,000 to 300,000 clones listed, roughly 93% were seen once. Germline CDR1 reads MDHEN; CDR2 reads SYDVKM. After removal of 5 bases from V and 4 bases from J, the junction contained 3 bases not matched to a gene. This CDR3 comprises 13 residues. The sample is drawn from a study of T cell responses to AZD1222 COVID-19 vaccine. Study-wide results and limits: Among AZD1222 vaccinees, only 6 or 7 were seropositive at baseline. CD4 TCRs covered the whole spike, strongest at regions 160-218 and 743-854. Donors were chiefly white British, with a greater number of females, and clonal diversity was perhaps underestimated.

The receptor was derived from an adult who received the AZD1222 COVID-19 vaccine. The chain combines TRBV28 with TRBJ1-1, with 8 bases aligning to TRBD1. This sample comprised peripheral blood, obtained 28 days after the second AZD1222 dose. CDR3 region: CASSRQGRTEAFF. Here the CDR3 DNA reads TGTGCCAGCAGTCGACAGGGGCGCACTGAAGCTTTCTTT.